This T cell receptor (beta chain) was sequenced in a study of T cell responses to AZD1222 COVID-19 vaccine. Overall study results and limits: The CD4 TCRs associated with vaccination extended across spike and predominated at 160-218 and 743-854. Clonal diversity was possibly underestimated; the donors were predominantly white British and more often female. Baseline serostatus was positive in only a handful of AZD1222 recipients.

Both about-4-week and about-12-week second-dose recipients were combined. With regard to this clone: Its specificity is not known.

Germline-derived CDR1 and CDR2 are LNHDA and SQIVND (reference sequence). CDR3 size: 17 residues. Trimming stripped 6 bases from V and 2 bases from J, with 20 bases between. The protocol was immunoSEQ multiplex PCR, while the TCRdb copy is restricted to in-frame clones and leaves out a portion. The sample includes 150,000 to 200,000 clones, roughly 88% of them seen just once. The V call is TRBV19, the J call TRBJ1-5, with D possibly matching TRBD1 (6 bases). The origin of this receptor is an adult who received the AZD1222 COVID-19 vaccine. This sample comprised peripheral blood, obtained 28 days after the second AZD1222 dose. As DNA, the CDR3 is TGTGCCAGTAGATCAGGATCAGGGGAAGGTCGCAATCAGCCCCAGCATTTT. It specifies CASRSGSGEGRNQPQHF.